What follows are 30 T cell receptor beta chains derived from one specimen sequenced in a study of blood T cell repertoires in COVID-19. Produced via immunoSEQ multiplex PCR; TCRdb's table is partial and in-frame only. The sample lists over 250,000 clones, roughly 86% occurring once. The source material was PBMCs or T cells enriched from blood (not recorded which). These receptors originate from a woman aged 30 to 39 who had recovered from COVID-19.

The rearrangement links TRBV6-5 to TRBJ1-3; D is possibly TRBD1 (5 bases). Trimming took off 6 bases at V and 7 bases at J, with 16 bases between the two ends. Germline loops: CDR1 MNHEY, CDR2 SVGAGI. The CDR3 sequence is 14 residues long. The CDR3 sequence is CASREGLLGNTIYF. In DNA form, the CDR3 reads TGTGCCAGCAGGGAGGGACTGTTAGGGAACACCATATATTTT.

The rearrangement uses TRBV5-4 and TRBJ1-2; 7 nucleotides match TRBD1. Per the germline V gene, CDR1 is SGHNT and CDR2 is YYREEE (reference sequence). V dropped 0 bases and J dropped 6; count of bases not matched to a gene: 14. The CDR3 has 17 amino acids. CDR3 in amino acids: CASSLGRTGLLTDGYTF. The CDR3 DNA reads TGTGCCAGCAGCTTGGGAAGGACAGGCCTCCTCACGGATGGCTACACCTTC.

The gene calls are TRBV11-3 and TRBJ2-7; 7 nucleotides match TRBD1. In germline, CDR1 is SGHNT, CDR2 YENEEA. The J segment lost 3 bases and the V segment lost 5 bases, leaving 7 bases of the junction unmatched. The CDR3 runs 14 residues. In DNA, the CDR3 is TGTGCCAGCAGCGCGACAGGGTCGAGCTACGAGCAGTACTTC. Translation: CASSATGSSYEQYF.

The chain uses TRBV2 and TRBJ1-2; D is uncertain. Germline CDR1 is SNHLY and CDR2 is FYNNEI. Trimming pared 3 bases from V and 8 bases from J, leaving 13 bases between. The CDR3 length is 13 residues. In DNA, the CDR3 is TGTGCCAGCAGTGAGGGCAGGCCGGGAGGCTACACCTTC. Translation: CASSEGRPGGYTF.

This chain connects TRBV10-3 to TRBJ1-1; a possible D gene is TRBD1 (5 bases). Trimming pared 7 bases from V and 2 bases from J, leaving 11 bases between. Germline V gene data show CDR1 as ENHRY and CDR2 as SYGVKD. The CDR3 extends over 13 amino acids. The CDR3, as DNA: TGTGCCATCACCCCGGGGGGAAACACTGAAGCTTTCTTT. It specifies CAITPGGNTEAFF.

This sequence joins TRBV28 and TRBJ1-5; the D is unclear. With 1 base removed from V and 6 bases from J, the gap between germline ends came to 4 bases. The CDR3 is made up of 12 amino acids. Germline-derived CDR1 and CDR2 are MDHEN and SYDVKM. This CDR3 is CASSLFLQPQHF. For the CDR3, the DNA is TGTGCCAGCAGTTTATTCCTTCAGCCCCAGCATTTT.

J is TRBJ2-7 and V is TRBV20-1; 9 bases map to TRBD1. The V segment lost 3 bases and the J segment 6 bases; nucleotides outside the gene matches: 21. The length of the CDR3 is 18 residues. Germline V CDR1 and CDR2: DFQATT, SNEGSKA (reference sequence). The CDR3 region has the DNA TGCAGTGCTAGTGCAACACCGGGACAGGGCTTCGGTCCGGGCGAGCAGTACTTC. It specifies CSASATPGQGFGPGEQYF.

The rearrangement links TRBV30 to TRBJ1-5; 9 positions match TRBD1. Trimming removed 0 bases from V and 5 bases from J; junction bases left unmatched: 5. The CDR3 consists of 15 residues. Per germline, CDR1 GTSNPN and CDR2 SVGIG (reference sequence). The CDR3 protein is CAWSVEGTGYQPQHF. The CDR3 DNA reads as TGTGCCTGGAGTGTAGAGGGGACAGGGTATCAGCCCCAGCATTTT.

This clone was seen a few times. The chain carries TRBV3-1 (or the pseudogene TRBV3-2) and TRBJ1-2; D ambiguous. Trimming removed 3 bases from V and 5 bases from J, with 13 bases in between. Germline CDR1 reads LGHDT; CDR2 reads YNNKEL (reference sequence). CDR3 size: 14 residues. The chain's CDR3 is CASSHGGSSYGYTF. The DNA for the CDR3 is TGTGCCAGCAGCCACGGCGGCAGCTCATATGGCTACACCTTC.

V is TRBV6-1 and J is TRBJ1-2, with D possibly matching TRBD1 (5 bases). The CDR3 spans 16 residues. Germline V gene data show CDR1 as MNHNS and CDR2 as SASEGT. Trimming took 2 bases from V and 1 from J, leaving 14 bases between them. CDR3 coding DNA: TGTGCCAGCAGTGAATCTGGGCAGGGCCTTAACTATGGCTACACCTTC. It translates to CASSESGQGLNYGYTF.

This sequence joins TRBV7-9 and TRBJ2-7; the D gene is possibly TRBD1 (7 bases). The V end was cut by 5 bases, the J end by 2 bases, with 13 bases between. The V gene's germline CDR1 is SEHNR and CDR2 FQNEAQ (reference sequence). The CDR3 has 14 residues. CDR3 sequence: CASSQGGGTYEQYF. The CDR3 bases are TGTGCCAGCAGCCAGGGGGGCGGAACCTACGAGCAGTACTTC. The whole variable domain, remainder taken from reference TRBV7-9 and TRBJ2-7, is DTGVSQNPRHKITKRGQNVTFRCDPISEHNRLYWYRQTLGQGPEFLTYFQNEAQLEKSRLLSDRFSAERPKGSFSTLEIQRTEQGDSAMYLCASSQGGGTYEQYFGPGTRLTVT.

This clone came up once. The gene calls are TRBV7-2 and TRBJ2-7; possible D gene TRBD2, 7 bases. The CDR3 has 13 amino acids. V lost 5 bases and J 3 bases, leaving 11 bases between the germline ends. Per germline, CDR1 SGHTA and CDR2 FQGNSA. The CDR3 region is CASSRGGFYEQYF. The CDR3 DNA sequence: TGTGCCAGCAGCAGGGGGGGATTCTACGAGCAGTACTTC.

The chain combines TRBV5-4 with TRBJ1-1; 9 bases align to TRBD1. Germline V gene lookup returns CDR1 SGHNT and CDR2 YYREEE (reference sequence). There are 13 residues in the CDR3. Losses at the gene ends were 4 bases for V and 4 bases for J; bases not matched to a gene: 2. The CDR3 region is CASSQQGATEAFF. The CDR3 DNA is TGTGCCAGCAGCCAACAGGGGGCCACTGAAGCTTTCTTT. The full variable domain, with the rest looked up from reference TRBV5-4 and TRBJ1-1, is ETGVTQSPTHLIKTRGQQVTLRCSSQSGHNTVSWYQQALGQGPQFIFQYYREEENGRGNFPPRFSGLQFPNYSSELNVNALELDDSALYLCASSQQGATEAFFGQGTRLTVV.

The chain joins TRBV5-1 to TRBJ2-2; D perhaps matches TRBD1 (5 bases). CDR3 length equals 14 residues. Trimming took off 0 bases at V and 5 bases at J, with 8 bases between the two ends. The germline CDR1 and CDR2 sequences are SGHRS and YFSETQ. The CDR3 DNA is TGCGCCAGCAGCTTGGACAGGTGGACCGGGGAGCTGTTTTTT. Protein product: CASSLDRWTGELFF.

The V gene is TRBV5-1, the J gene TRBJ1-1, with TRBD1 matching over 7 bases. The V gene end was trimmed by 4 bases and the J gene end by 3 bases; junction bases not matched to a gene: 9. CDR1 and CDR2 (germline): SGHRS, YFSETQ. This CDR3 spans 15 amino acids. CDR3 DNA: TGCGCCAGCAGCCCCATTGAGGGGGCGGACACTGAAGCTTTCTTT. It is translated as CASSPIEGADTEAFF.

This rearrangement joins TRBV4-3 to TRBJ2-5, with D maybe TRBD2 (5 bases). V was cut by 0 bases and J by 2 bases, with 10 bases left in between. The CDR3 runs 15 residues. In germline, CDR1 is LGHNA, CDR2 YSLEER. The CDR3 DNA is TGCGCCAGCAGCCAAGATGGGAGAAAACAAGAGACCCAGTACTTC. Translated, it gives CASSQDGRKQETQYF.

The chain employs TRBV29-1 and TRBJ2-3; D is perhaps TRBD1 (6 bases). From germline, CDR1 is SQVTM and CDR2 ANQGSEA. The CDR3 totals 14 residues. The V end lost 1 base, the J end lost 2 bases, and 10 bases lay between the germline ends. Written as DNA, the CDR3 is TGCAGCGTTGAAGGAGGGGGTTCCACAGATACGCAGTATTTT. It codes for CSVEGGGSTDTQYF.

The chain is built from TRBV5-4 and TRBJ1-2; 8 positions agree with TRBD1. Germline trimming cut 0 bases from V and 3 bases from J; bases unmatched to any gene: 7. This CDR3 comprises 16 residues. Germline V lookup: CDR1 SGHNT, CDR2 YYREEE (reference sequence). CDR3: CASSLVQVTGDYGYTF. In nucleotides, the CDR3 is TGTGCCAGCAGCTTGGTTCAAGTGACAGGGGACTATGGCTACACCTTC.

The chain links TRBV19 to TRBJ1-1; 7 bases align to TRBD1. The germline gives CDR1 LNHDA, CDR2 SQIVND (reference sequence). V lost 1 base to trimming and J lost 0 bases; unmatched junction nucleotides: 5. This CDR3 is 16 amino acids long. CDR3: CASSIAGGQMNTEAFF. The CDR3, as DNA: TGTGCCAGTAGTATAGCCGGGGGACAGATGAACACTGAAGCTTTCTTT.

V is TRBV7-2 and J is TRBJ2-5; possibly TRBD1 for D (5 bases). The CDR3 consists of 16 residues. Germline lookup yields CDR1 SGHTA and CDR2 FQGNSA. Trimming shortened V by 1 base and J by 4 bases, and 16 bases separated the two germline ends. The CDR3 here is CASSLVAGMIGETQYF. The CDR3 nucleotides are TGTGCCAGCAGCTTAGTGGCAGGGATGATTGGAGAGACCCAGTACTTC.

The CDR3 coding sequence is TGTGCCAGCAGGGTATCGGGACAGGGGACACCCCTCCACTTT. Protein product: CASRVSGQGTPLHF. The chain recombines TRBV6-5 with TRBJ1-6, with 10 bases lining up with TRBD1. CDR1 is MNHEY and CDR2 is SVGAGI in the germline V gene. J was trimmed by 11 bases and V by 6 bases; bases with no gene match: 7. The CDR3 length is 14 residues.

The CDR3 DNA reads as TGTGCCAGTAGTCCCCGGGTTGTGCTTGATGGCTACACCTTC. Translating gives CASSPRVVLDGYTF. The J gene is TRBJ1-2, the V gene TRBV19; no definite D call. CDR3 length: 14 residues. Germline V lookup: CDR1 LNHDA, CDR2 SQIVND (reference sequence). With 5 bases removed from V and 6 bases from J, the gap between germline ends came to 16 bases. Based on the CDR3 plus reference TRBV19 and TRBJ1-2, the full variable domain is DGGITQSPKYLFRKEGQNVTLSCEQNLNHDAMYWYRQDPGQGLRLIYYSQIVNDFQKGDIAEGYSVSREKKESFPLTVTSAQKNPTAFYLCASSPRVVLDGYTFGSGTRLTVV.

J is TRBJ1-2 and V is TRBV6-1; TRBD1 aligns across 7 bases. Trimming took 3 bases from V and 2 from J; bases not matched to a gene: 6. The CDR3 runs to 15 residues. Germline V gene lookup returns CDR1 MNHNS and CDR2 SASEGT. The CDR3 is CASSDRRGQNYGYTF. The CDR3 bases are TGTGCCAGCAGTGACCGTAGGGGACAGAACTATGGCTACACCTTC.

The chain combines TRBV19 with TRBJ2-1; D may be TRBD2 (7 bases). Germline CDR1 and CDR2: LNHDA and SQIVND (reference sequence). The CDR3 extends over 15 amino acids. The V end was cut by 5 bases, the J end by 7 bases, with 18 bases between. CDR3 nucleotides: TGTGCCAGTAGTCCCCCGGCGGGGGCGAGGAATGAGCAGTTCTTC. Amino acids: CASSPPAGARNEQFF.

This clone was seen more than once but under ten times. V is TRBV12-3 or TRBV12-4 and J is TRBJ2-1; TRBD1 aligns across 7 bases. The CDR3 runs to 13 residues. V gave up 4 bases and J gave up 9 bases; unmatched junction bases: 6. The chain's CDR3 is CASSSHRGTEQFF. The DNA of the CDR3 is TGTGCCAGCAGTTCCCACAGGGGAACTGAGCAGTTCTTC.

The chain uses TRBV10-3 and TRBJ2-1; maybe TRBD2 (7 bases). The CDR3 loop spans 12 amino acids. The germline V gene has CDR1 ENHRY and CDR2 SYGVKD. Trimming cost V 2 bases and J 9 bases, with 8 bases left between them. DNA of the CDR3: TGTGCCATCAGTGAGGCGGGGGCTGAGCAGTTCTTC. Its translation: CAISEAGAEQFF.

The CDR3 bases are TGTGCCAGCAGCTTCGCGAGGACTAGCGGGGGAGACACAGATACGCAGTATTTT. Protein sequence: CASSFARTSGGDTDTQYF. The chain combines TRBV7-9 with TRBJ2-3; 13 positions match TRBD2. The V gene end was trimmed by 3 bases and the J gene end by 2 bases; junction bases not matched to a gene: 8. This CDR3 comprises 18 residues. Germline CDR1 reads SEHNR; CDR2 reads FQNEAQ (reference sequence).

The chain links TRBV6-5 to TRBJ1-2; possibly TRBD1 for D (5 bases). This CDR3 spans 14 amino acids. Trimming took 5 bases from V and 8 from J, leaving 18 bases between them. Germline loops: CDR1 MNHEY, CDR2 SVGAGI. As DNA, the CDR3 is TGTGCCAGCAGTATACAAACCAGGGTGGACGGCTACACCTTC. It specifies CASSIQTRVDGYTF.

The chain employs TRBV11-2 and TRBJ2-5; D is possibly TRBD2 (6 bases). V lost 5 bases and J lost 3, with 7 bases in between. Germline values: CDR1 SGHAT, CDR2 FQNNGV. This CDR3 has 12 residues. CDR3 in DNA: TGTGCCAGCAGCCGGAGGGAAGAGACCCAGTACTTC. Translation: CASSRREETQYF.

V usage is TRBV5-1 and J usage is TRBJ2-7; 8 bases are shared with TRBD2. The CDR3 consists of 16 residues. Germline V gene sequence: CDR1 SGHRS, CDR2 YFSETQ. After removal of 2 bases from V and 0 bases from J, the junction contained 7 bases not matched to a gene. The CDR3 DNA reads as TGCGCCAGCAGCTTTCCGCCGGGGGGGAGCTCCTACGAGCAGTACTTC. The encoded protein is CASSFPPGGSSYEQYF.